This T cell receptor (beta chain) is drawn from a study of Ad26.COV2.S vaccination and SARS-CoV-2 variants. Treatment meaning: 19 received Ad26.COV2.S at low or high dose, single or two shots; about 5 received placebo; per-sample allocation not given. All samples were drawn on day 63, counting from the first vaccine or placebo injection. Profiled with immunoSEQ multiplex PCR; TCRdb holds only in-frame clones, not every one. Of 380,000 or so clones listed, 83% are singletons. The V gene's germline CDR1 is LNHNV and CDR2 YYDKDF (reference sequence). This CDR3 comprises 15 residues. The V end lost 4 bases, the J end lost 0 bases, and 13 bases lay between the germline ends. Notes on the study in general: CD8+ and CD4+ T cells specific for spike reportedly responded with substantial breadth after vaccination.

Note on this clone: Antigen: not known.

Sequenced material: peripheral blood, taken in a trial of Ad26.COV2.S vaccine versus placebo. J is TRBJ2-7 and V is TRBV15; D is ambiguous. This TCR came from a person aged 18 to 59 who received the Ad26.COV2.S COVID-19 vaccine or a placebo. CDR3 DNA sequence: TGTGCCACCAGCAACCAACTGACACCCTCCTACGAGCAGTACTTC. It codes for CATSNQLTPSYEQYF.